This T cell receptor (beta chain) was profiled in a study of cytomegalovirus exposure and HLA in healthy donors. Study results and caveats: Relative to the roughly 700-donor mean, N-insertions were reportedly fewer in an Asian-associated ancestry cluster in a later analysis. HLA-A and HLA-B allele assignments for most subjects were reportedly predicted accurately using TCR beta sequences. The likely explanation for a cluster of highly shared sequence variants was sequencing artifact.

The ends lost 6 bases at V and 4 bases at J; junction bases unmatched: 7. CDR1 is MNHNS and CDR2 is SASEGT in the germline V gene. The CDR3 consists of 14 residues. For this clone: Its specificity is not known.

Primers for the PCR totalled 60 Vbeta and 13 Jbeta. Profiling relied on immunoSEQ multiplex PCR, and the TCRdb table lists in-frame clones only, not all of them. The sample lists 150,000 to 200,000 clones, around 76% occurring once. The V gene is TRBV6-1, the J gene TRBJ2-5, with 8 nucleotides matching TRBD1. This receptor was obtained from a man between 60 and 75 years old in good health and CMV-seronegative. The material sequenced was PBMCs. The CDR3 loop reads CASSLSQGGETQYF. CDR3 DNA: TGTGCCAGCAGCCTCTCACAGGGGGGAGAGACCCAGTACTTC.